The next 30 T cell receptor beta chains were all read from a single sample in a study of T cell clonotyping in hematopoietic cell transplantation. TCRdb's copy holds only in-frame clones and misses some; the assay was immunoSEQ multiplex PCR. The sample holds approximately 10,000 clones; nearly 90% are singletons and the top ten take around 4.2%. Sequencing input: peripheral blood mononuclear cells. The receptors come from a human donor who either received an allogeneic hematopoietic cell transplant for a myeloid malignancy or was a related donor (not recorded which). Some clones in this sample may be carry-over from other donors' samples.

V is TRBV7-6 and J is TRBJ1-2; no definite D call. Germline CDR1 is SGHVS and CDR2 is FNYEAQ. The V gene lost 4 bases and the J gene lost 3 bases, with 9 bases spanning the gap. The length of the CDR3 is 13 residues. This chain's CDR3 is CASSYSNDYGYTF. The CDR3 DNA reads TGTGCCAGCAGCTATAGCAACGACTATGGCTACACCTTC.

The gene calls are TRBV28 and TRBJ2-5, with D unclear. The CDR3 length is 13 residues. V gave up 11 bases and J gave up 5 bases, with 18 bases separating them. Germline lookup yields CDR1 MDHEN and CDR2 SYDVKM. CDR3 loop: CAVARSVSETQYF. The CDR3 nucleotides are TGTGCCGTTGCACGGTCGGTAAGCGAGACCCAGTACTTC.

This rearrangement joins TRBV4-3 to TRBJ2-3; D is undetermined. CDR3 length equals 16 residues. V lost 1 base and J lost 2, with 13 bases in between. Germline V lookup: CDR1 LGHNA, CDR2 YSLEER. The CDR3 sequence: CASSQGPLVVTDTQYF. In DNA form, the CDR3 reads TGCGCCAGCAGCCAAGGTCCTTTGGTAGTCACAGATACGCAGTATTTT.

The chain carries TRBV19 and TRBJ1-5; the D gene is possibly TRBD1 (5 bases). V dropped 6 bases and J dropped 3 bases, with 15 bases sitting between them. The CDR3 totals 15 residues. CDR1 and CDR2 (germline): LNHDA, SQIVND (reference sequence). CDR3 coding DNA: TGTGCCAGTAGGTATGGGGCCAGGGACAATCAGCCCCAGCATTTT. Its translation: CASRYGARDNQPQHF.

J is TRBJ2-1 and V is TRBV5-1, with a possible D match to TRBD2 (6 bases). The germline V gene has CDR1 SGHRS and CDR2 YFSETQ. Trimming took 0 bases from V and 7 from J, leaving 8 bases between them. This CDR3 is built from 13 residues. CDR3 sequence: CASSLARGNEQFF. In DNA form, the CDR3 reads TGCGCCAGCAGCTTGGCTCGGGGGAATGAGCAGTTCTTC.

This clone was observed a single time. The chain employs TRBV7-2 and TRBJ2-5; D uncertain. V was clipped by 1 base and J by 10 bases, with 7 bases between them. CDR1 is SGHTA, CDR2 FQGNSA, per germline. The CDR3 extends over 11 amino acids. Here the CDR3 reads CASSLGTDQYF. The CDR3 DNA reads as TGTGCCAGCAGCTTAGGTACTGACCAGTACTTC.

V usage is TRBV6-6 and J usage is TRBJ2-7; D gene unclear. The germline V gene encodes CDR1 MNHNY and CDR2 SVGAGI (reference sequence). The V end lost 0 bases, the J end lost 2 bases, and 11 bases lay between the germline ends. The CDR3 has 15 amino acids. The CDR3 DNA sequence: TGTGCCAGCAGTTACTCCCGCCAGGTGACCTACGAGCAGTACTTC. Translated, it gives CASSYSRQVTYEQYF.

This clone appeared a single time. The rearrangement uses TRBV13 and TRBJ2-7; no clear D. The CDR3 consists of 12 residues. Germline V gene data show CDR1 as PRHDT and CDR2 as FYEKMQ (reference sequence). V lost 0 bases, J lost 2 bases, and 2 bases lay in between. The CDR3 spells CASSLGAYEQYF. The CDR3 region has the DNA TGTGCCAGCAGCTTAGGAGCCTACGAGCAGTACTTC.

Only one count was recorded for this clone. This chain joins TRBV10-3 and TRBJ1-2, with TRBD1 matching over 7 bases. This CDR3 spans 12 amino acids. V was clipped by 5 bases and J by 8 bases; unmatched bases: 5. CDR1 is ENHRY, CDR2 SYGVKD, per germline. CDR3 bases: TGTGCCATCAGTCCAAGGGGGCTCGGCTACACCTTC. This gives the protein CAISPRGLGYTF.

The chain has TRBV5-1 and TRBJ2-5; D remains unclear. Per the germline V gene, CDR1 is SGHRS and CDR2 is YFSETQ. The CDR3 totals 12 residues. V was trimmed by 5 bases and J by 4 bases, leaving 9 bases between them. The CDR3 reads CASSPDVETQYF. CDR3 bases: TGCGCCAGCAGTCCTGACGTAGAGACCCAGTACTTC.

Only a few counts were recorded for this clone. J is TRBJ1-2 and V is TRBV19, with 7 bases lining up with TRBD1. The CDR3 runs 14 residues. Germline V CDR1 and CDR2: LNHDA, SQIVND (reference sequence). V dropped 7 bases and J dropped 2; count of bases not matched to a gene: 7. CDR3 nucleotides: TGTGCCAGTACCCCGACGACAGGGAACTATGGCTACACCTTC. It yields the protein CASTPTTGNYGYTF.

The chain has TRBV9 and TRBJ1-2, with D uncertain. This CDR3 has 15 residues. The germline V and J ends were trimmed by 0 bases and 3 bases, with 12 bases remaining between them. Germline lookup yields CDR1 SGDLS and CDR2 YYNGEE. The CDR3 reads CASSVGSGGHYGYTF. The DNA for the CDR3 is TGTGCCAGCAGCGTAGGTTCAGGCGGTCACTATGGCTACACCTTC.

The chain is built from TRBV2 and TRBJ2-5; 7 bases match TRBD1. This CDR3 has 14 amino acids. Germline CDR1 reads SNHLY; CDR2 reads FYNNEI. Trimming cost V 7 bases and J 5 bases; bases outside gene matches: 10. As DNA, the CDR3 is TGTGCCAGCATAGACAGGGTGCTGTTGGAGACCCAGTACTTC. Translating it yields CASIDRVLLETQYF.

The CDR3 region has the DNA TGTGCCAGCAGCGTACGGGGGACCGGGGAGCTGTTTTTT. It translates to CASSVRGTGELFF. This chain connects TRBV9 to TRBJ2-2; possibly TRBD2 for D (6 bases). Germline V CDR1 and CDR2: SGDLS, YYNGEE. Between the trimmed V and J ends, which lost 1 base and 5 bases, there was a span of 6 bases. This CDR3 spans 13 amino acids.

The rearrangement joins TRBV6-5 to TRBJ2-1; D ambiguous. CDR3 size: 13 residues. V was cut by 6 bases and J by 3 bases, with 9 bases left in between. Germline V CDR1 and CDR2: MNHEY, SVGAGI. The CDR3 loop is CASRALDYNEQFF. The CDR3 DNA is TGTGCCAGCAGGGCTTTAGACTACAATGAGCAGTTCTTC.

The rearrangement joins TRBV5-4 to TRBJ1-4; weak D call: TRBD1 (5 bases). Germline values: CDR1 SGHNT, CDR2 YYREEE (reference sequence). V gave up 4 bases and J gave up 8 bases, with 18 bases separating them. The length of the CDR3 is 15 residues. CDR3 sequence (DNA): TGTGCCAGCAGCCCCGGGACGGTTGGAAACGAAAAACTGTTTTTT. Residues: CASSPGTVGNEKLFF.

Concerning this clone: At one end the junction does not follow the germline gene, possibly because of a read error. The V gene is TRBV30, the J gene TRBJ1-6; TRBD1 is a possible D gene (5 bases). CDR1 is GTSNPN, CDR2 SVGIG, per germline (reference sequence). This CDR3 has 15 amino acids. In nucleotides, the CDR3 is TGTGCCTGGGGTGTCGGGGGTACCTATAATTCACCCCTCCACTTT. It is translated as CAWGVGGTYNSPLHF.

This chain connects TRBV7-8 to TRBJ2-3; D uncertain. The CDR3 consists of 12 residues. Trimming took 4 bases from V and 2 from J, leaving 4 bases between them. From germline, CDR1 is SGHVS and CDR2 FQNEAQ. CDR3: CASSSNTDTQYF. DNA for the CDR3: TGTGCCAGCAGCTCTAACACAGATACGCAGTATTTT.

The gene calls are TRBV11-2 and TRBJ1-5; D call uncertain. The V gene's germline CDR1 is SGHAT and CDR2 FQNNGV. The CDR3 totals 13 residues. Trimming cost V 3 bases and J 4 bases, with 7 bases left between them. The CDR3 DNA reads TGTGCCAGCAGCTTCACCCGGAATCAGCCCCAGCATTTT. Its protein is CASSFTRNQPQHF.

This clone was recorded only once. J is TRBJ2-5 and V is TRBV2, with TRBD2 identical over 10 bases. CDR1 is SNHLY, CDR2 FYNNEI, per germline. The CDR3 totals 14 residues. V was pared by 6 bases and J by 5 bases, with 6 bases of the junction left unmatched. The CDR3 nucleotides are TGTGCCAGCAGCCTAGCGGGGGTAGGGGAGACCCAGTACTTC. This translates into CASSLAGVGETQYF.

The V and J genes are TRBV9 and TRBJ1-1, with D perhaps TRBD1 (5 bases). V was trimmed by 4 bases and J by 6 bases, leaving 7 bases between them. The germline V gene has CDR1 SGDLS and CDR2 YYNGEE. This CDR3 spans 11 amino acids. CDR3 protein: CASSPGPEAFF. The CDR3 DNA reads TGTGCCAGCAGCCCGGGACCTGAAGCTTTCTTT.

This chain links TRBV19 with TRBJ1-5; no reliable D call. The length of the CDR3 is 15 residues. With 3 bases removed from V and 2 bases from J, the gap between germline ends came to 11 bases. Germline-derived CDR1 and CDR2 are LNHDA and SQIVND (reference sequence). Written as DNA, the CDR3 is TGTGCCAGTAGTATTGGGCCGGGCGGCAATCAGCCCCAGCATTTT. Its protein is CASSIGPGGNQPQHF. The variable domain in full, completed from reference TRBV19 and TRBJ1-5, reads DGGITQSPKYLFRKEGQNVTLSCEQNLNHDAMYWYRQDPGQGLRLIYYSQIVNDFQKGDIAEGYSVSREKKESFPLTVTSAQKNPTAFYLCASSIGPGGNQPQHFGDGTRLSIL.

The chain carries TRBV9 and TRBJ1-1; D gene ambiguous. Trimming cost V 3 bases and J 8 bases, with 17 bases left between them. Germline CDR1 and CDR2: SGDLS and YYNGEE. The CDR3 is 14 amino acids. The CDR3 coding sequence is TGTGCCAGCAGCGCATCCACCCGGGGTAAGGAAGCTTTCTTT. Amino acids: CASSASTRGKEAFF.

The chain uses TRBV2 and TRBJ1-4; D is perhaps TRBD1 (6 bases). The germline V and J ends were trimmed by 7 bases and 7 bases, with 19 bases remaining between them. The length of the CDR3 is 15 residues. Per the germline V gene, CDR1 is SNHLY and CDR2 is FYNNEI. The CDR3 is CASKAPRGGGEKLFF. The DNA for the CDR3 is TGTGCCAGCAAGGCCCCCAGGGGAGGCGGTGAAAAACTGTTTTTT. Using reference TRBV2 and TRBJ1-4 for the parts outside the CDR3, the full variable domain is EPEVTQTPSHQVTQMGQEVILRCVPISNHLYFYWYRQILGQKVEFLVSFYNNEISEKSEIFDDQFSVERPDGSNFTLKIRSTKLEDSAMYFCASKAPRGGGEKLFFGSGTQLSVL.

The chain employs TRBV30 and TRBJ2-3; D may be TRBD1 (6 bases). CDR3 length equals 13 residues. Germline CDR1 GTSNPN, CDR2 SVGIG (reference sequence). Trimming removed 3 bases from V and 1 base from J, with 8 bases in between. DNA for the CDR3: TGTGCCTGGAGACAGGGAGGCACAGATACGCAGTATTTT. Translating gives CAWRQGGTDTQYF.

The chain combines TRBV11-2 with TRBJ2-3; 10 positions agree with TRBD1. V lost 5 bases, J lost 5 bases, and 10 bases stayed unmatched. CDR1 is SGHAT, CDR2 FQNNGV, per germline. This CDR3 has 16 amino acids. The CDR3 loop reads CASSPEVDRGRDTQYF. CDR3 sequence (DNA): TGTGCCAGCAGCCCCGAGGTCGACAGGGGGCGAGATACGCAGTATTTT.

The chain joins TRBV7-8 to TRBJ1-1; TRBD1 matches 10 bases. V lost 6 bases and J lost 4; bases outside the gene matches: 2. This CDR3 is 13 amino acids long. Looked up from germline, CDR1 is SGHVS and CDR2 is FQNEAQ. The chain's CDR3 is CASRDRGGTEAFF. CDR3 sequence (DNA): TGTGCCAGCAGGGACAGGGGGGGCACTGAAGCTTTCTTT.

V is TRBV11-2 and J is TRBJ1-1; tentative D call: TRBD1 (5 bases). This CDR3 spans 13 amino acids. V lost 5 bases and J 4 bases, leaving 11 bases between the germline ends. CDR1 is SGHAT, CDR2 FQNNGV, per germline. This CDR3 is CASSNGGGTEAFF. The CDR3, as DNA: TGTGCCAGCAGCAATGGCGGGGGCACTGAAGCTTTCTTT. The full variable domain, rest sourced from reference TRBV11-2 and TRBJ1-1, is EAGVAQSPRYKIIEKRQSVAFWCNPISGHATLYWYQQILGQGPKLLIQFQNNGVVDDSQLPKDRFSAERLKGVDSTLKIQPAKLEDSAVYLCASSNGGGTEAFFGQGTRLTVV.

This chain joins TRBV7-6 and TRBJ2-1; TRBD2 is a possible D gene (6 bases). Germline V gene sequence: CDR1 SGHVS, CDR2 FNYEAQ. This CDR3 region has 15 residues. Between the trimmed V and J ends, which lost 3 bases and 4 bases, there was a span of 13 bases. CDR3 amino acids: CASSLGAGPYNEQFF. CDR3 DNA: TGTGCCAGCAGCTTGGGAGCGGGTCCATACAATGAGCAGTTCTTC. Together with reference TRBV7-6 and TRBJ2-1, the CDR3 gives the full variable domain: GAGVSQSPRYKVTKRGQDVALRCDPISGHVSLYWYRQALGQGPEFLTYFNYEAQQDKSGLPNDRFSAERPEGSISTLTIQRTEQRDSAMYRCASSLGAGPYNEQFFGPGTRLTVL.

The chain uses TRBV19 and TRBJ1-1; D gene unclear. Germline CDR1 reads LNHDA; CDR2 reads SQIVND (reference sequence). The CDR3 runs 12 residues. V lost 5 bases and J 1 base, leaving 5 bases between the germline ends. The CDR3 protein is CASSYPNTEAFF. In nucleotides, the CDR3 is TGTGCCAGTAGTTATCCGAACACTGAAGCTTTCTTT.